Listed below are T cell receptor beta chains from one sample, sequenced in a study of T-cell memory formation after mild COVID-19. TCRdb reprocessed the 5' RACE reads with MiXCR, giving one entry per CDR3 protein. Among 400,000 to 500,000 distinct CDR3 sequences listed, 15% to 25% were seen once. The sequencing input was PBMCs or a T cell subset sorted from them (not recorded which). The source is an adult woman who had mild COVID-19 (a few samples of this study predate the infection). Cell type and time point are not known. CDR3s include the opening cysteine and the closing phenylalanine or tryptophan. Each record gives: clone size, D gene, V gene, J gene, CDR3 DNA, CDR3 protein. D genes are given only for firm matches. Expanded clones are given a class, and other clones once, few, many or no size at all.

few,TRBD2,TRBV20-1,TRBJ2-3,TGCAGTGCTATTGGGACTAGCGGTGTCACAGATACGCAGTATTTT,CSAIGTSGVTDTQYF
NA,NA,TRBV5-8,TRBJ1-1,TGTGCCAGCAGCTTAAGGCCCCTTGAGATGAACACTGAAGCTTTCTTT,CASSLRPLEMNTEAFF
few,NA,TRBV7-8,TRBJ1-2,TGTGCCAGCAGCTTAGCGCTCCCGCCGGGGCCTAATGGCTACACCTTC,CASSLALPPGPNGYTF
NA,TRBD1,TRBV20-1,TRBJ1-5,TGCAGTGCCGTAGCAGGTAGAATTTCAGAGTCGACAGGGTTCGGGGAATATAGCAATCAGCCCCAGCATTTT,CSAVAGRISESTGFGEYSNQPQHF
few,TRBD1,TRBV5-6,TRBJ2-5,TGTGCCAGCAGCTTGTGGGACAGGGTTCAAGAGACCCAGTACTTC,CASSLWDRVQETQYF
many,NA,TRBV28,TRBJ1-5,TGTGCCAGCAGCCCCTTGGTCGGAAGCAATCAGCCCCAGCATTTT,CASSPLVGSNQPQHF
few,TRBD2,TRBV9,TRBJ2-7,TGTGCCAGCAGCCCATCCGCCTCTAGCGGCTTAACCTACGAGCAGTACTTC,CASSPSASSGLTYEQYF
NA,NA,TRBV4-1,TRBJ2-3,TGCGCCAGCAGCCAAGATCTAAGCACAGATACGCAGTATTTT,CASSQDLSTDTQYF
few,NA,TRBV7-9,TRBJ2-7,TGTGCCAGCAGCTTTTCCCGGGGGCAGAACTACGAGCAGTACTTC,CASSFSRGQNYEQYF
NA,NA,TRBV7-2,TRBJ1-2,TGTGCCAGCAGCTTAGGAGGGGGATATGGACGGCGCCGAGACACCTTC,CASSLGGGYGRRRDTF
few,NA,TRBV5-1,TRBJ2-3,TGCGCCAGCAGCTTGTTGCCAGATACGCAGTATTTT,CASSLLPDTQYF
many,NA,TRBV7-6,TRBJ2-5,TGTGCCAGCAGCCCCAGGGCTAGCCGAGGTCAAGAGACCCAGTACTTC,CASSPRASRGQETQYF
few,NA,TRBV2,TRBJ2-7,TGTGCCAGCAGTGAAGCATCCCGTTCAACCTACGAGCAGTACTTC,CASSEASRSTYEQYF
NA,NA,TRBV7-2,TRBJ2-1,TGTGCCAGCAGCCCTAGACCGCAGGGCTTACGCTCCTACAATGAGCAGTTCTTC,CASSPRPQGLRSYNEQFF
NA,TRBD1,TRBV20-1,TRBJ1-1,TGCAGTGCTAGTGCCCCAGGGGGTGAGGACACTGAAGCTTTCTTT,CSASAPGGEDTEAFF
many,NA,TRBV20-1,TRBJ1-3,TGCAGTGCTAGGGGAGGGGGTTTCCGGAACACCATATATTTT,CSARGGGFRNTIYF
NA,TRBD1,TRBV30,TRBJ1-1,TGTGCCTGGAAGACCCACACAGGGGGAGCTTTCTTT,CAWKTHTGGAFF
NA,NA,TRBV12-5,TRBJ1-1,TGTGCTAGTGGTTTCGGGGGGAACACTGAAGCTTTCTTT,CASGFGGNTEAFF
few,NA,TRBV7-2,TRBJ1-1,TGTGCCAGCAGCTCCCGACCGTCGTCTTTGGGGGCTTTCTTT,CASSSRPSSLGAFF
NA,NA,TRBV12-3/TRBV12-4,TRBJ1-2,TGTGCCAGCAGTTTAGGTTTACCGGGGGTCTATGGCTACACCTTC,CASSLGLPGVYGYTF
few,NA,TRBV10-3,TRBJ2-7,TGTGCCATCAGTGAGTCGGGGACGGCCTACGAGCAGTACTTC,CAISESGTAYEQYF
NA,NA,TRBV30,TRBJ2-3,TGTGCCTGGGGGGGGCTAGAAGATACGCAGTATTTT,CAWGGLEDTQYF
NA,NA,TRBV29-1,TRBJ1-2,TGCAGCGTTGAGGAGCGGGCTAACTATGGCTACACCTTC,CSVEERANYGYTF
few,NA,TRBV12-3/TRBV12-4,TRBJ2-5,TGTGCCAGCAGTTTAAGAGGCGGACTTACCCAAGAGACCCAGTACTTC,CASSLRGGLTQETQYF
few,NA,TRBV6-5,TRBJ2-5,TGTGCCAGCAGTTACCCAGCCCTAGGGACCCAGTACTTC,CASSYPALGTQYF
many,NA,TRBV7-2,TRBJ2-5,TGTGCCAGCAGCCTAGACCCCCAAGAGACCCAGTACTTC,CASSLDPQETQYF
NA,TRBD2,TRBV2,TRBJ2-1,TGTGCCAGCAGTACTAGCGGGGGGAACAATGAGCAGTTCTTC,CASSTSGGNNEQFF
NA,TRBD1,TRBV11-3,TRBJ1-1,TGTGCCAGCAGCCTAGAAGGGGTGGGGACAGGTTCCCCGCTCACTGAAGCTTTCTTT,CASSLEGVGTGSPLTEAFF
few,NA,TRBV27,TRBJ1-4,TGTGCCAGCAGTTTAGGTGGGACGGGCCGGGAAAAACTGTTTTTT,CASSLGGTGREKLFF
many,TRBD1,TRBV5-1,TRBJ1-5,TGCGCCAGCAGCTTGGGAGAGGGGGCCTCCGGCAATCAGCCCCAGCATTTT,CASSLGEGASGNQPQHF
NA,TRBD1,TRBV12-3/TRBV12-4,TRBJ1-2,TGTGCCAGCAGTTTAGGTGGGACAGGGCGGGGCTACTATGGCTACACCTTC,CASSLGGTGRGYYGYTF
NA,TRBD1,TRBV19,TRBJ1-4,TGTGCCAGTAGTTCCCCGGGACAGGGCGCGGTGAATGAAAAACTGTTTTTT,CASSSPGQGAVNEKLFF
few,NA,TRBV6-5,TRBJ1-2,TGTGCCAGCAGTTACGGAACAGGGAGGACTAACTATGGCTACACCTTC,CASSYGTGRTNYGYTF
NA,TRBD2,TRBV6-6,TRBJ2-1,TGTGCCAGCAGAACACTCGGGGGGGCCTATGATGAGCAGTTCTTC,CASRTLGGAYDEQFF
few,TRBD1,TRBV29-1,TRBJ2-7,TGCAGCGTTGGACAGGGACGGTACGAGCAGTACTTC,CSVGQGRYEQYF
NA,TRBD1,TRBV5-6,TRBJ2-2,TGTGCCAGCAGCTGGACAGGGGTCACCGGGGAGCTGTTTTTT,CASSWTGVTGELFF
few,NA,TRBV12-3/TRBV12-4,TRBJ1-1,TGTGCCAGCAGTCCGTACGGGGCAGTCACTGAAGCTTTCTTT,CASSPYGAVTEAFF
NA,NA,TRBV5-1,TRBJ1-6,TGCGCCAGCAGCTTGGCCCTACAGGCAAATTCACCCCTCCACTTT,CASSLALQANSPLHF
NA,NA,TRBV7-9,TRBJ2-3,TGTGCCAGCAGCCGACCGCCGGGACACGCTAGCACAGATACGCAGTATTTT,CASSRPPGHASTDTQYF
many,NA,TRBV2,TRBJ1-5,TGTGCCAGCAGGGGGGAAGGTCAGCCCCAGCATTTT,CASRGEGQPQHF
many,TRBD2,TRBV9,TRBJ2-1,TGTGCCAGCAGCCGGACTAGCGGGATAAGTGAGCAGTTCTTC,CASSRTSGISEQFF
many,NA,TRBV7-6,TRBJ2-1,TGTGCCAGCAGCTTTACGACACAGAGCAATGAGCAGTTCTTC,CASSFTTQSNEQFF
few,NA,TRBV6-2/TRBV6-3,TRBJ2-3,TGTGCCAGCAGTTACTCGCTTAGCGGTACCTCCGGGGATACGCAGTATTTT,CASSYSLSGTSGDTQYF
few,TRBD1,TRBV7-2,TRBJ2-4,TGTGCCAGCAGACCTGGACAGGGGGCCAAAAACATTCAGTACTTC,CASRPGQGAKNIQYF
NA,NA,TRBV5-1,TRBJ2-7,TGCGCCAGCAGCTTGGCTGGGATTTACGAGCAGTACTTC,CASSLAGIYEQYF
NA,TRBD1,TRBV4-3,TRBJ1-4,TGCGCCAGCAGCCAAGATCTCCTCAAGCCGACAGGGGGTTATGAAAAACTGTTTTTT,CASSQDLLKPTGGYEKLFF
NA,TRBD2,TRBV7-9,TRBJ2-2,TGTGCCAGCAGCAGTAGCGGGAGGGCAACCGGGGAGCTGTTTTTT,CASSSSGRATGELFF
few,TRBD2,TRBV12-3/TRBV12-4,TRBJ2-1,TGTGCCAGCAGTTTAGGGGGACTAGCGGGGTTCGAGTTCTTC,CASSLGGLAGFEFF
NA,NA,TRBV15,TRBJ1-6,TGTGCCACCAGCAGAGATGGGGGTTCGAATAATTCACCCCTCCACTTT,CATSRDGGSNNSPLHF
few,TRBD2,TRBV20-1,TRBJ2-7,TGCAGTGCCCATGTAGCGGGAGCCTACGAGCAGTACTTC,CSAHVAGAYEQYF
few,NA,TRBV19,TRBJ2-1,TGTGCCAGTAGTCCGAATTACAGGGATTGGGATGAGCAGTTCTTC,CASSPNYRDWDEQFF
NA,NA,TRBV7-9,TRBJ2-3,TGTGCCAGCAGCTCTCCCATGATTCACCGGGCAGATACGCAGTATTTT,CASSSPMIHRADTQYF
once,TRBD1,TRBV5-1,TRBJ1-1,TGCGCCAGCAGCTTTAGACAGGGAGACACTGAAGCTTTCTTT,CASSFRQGDTEAFF
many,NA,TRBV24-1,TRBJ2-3,TGTGCCACCAGTGATCCCCGAGGGGGGGCCACAGATACGCAGTATTTT,CATSDPRGGATDTQYF
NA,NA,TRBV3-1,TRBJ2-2,TGTGCCAGCAGCCAAGGACGTCTACCGGGCGCCGGGGAGCTGTTTTTT,CASSQGRLPGAGELFF